This TCR beta chain was recorded in a study of identical twins. This clonotype was recorded many times. Deletions cut 1 base from V and 4 bases from J, with 11 bases between. The V gene's germline CDR1 is MGHRA and CDR2 YSYEKL. The length of the CDR3 is 15 residues. TCRdb independently ran MiXCR on the 5' RACE reads; one entry per CDR3 protein. This sample has some 300,000 distinct CDR3 sequences, with roughly 12% found just once. The data also belong to a second study, concerning yellow fever vaccine responses in identical twins.

The sequence came from a woman between 18 and 29 years old in good health. The chain couples TRBV4-1 to TRBJ2-1; possible D gene TRBD1, 6 bases. The sequenced sample consisted of CD8+ T cells sorted from blood. The CDR3: CASSQGGGRYNEQFF. The DNA for the CDR3 is TGCGCCAGCAGCCAAGGTGGGGGCAGGTACAATGAGCAGTTCTTC.